These 8 T cell receptor beta chains were sequenced from one sample in a study of a mutant IDH1 vaccine in newly diagnosed glioma. Repertoires were generated with immunoSEQ multiplex PCR, while TCRdb's copy carries only in-frame clones and drops some. The sample yields some 130,000 clones, 80% seen once. Time point defined: week 11, during vaccination. Vaccination comprised doses that each held 300 ug of mutant IDH1 20-mer peptide, plus topical imiquimod. The antigens for these receptors are not known. The material was PBMCs, obtained from a glioma patient whose treatment included an IDH1 peptide vaccine. The receptor set was obtained from a man aged 40-49 years with glioma.

The rearrangement joins TRBV15 to TRBJ2-1; D remains unclear. Germline V lookup: CDR1 LNHNV, CDR2 YYDKDF (reference sequence). This CDR3 region has 15 residues. V lost 1 base and J lost 7, with 14 bases in between. The CDR3 DNA reads TGTGCCACCAGCAGAGCTCGGATGCAGAGGAATGAGCAGTTCTTC. It is translated as CATSRARMQRNEQFF.

The chain links TRBV25-1 to TRBJ1-2; the D gene is possibly TRBD1 (5 bases). CDR3 length: 14 amino acids. Germline V gene data show CDR1 as MGHDK and CDR2 as SYGVNS. V was shortened by 8 bases and J by 4 bases, with 17 bases between the two germline ends. As DNA, the CDR3 is TGTGCCAGCGGGCCGGCGGGGGAGGTCTATGGCTACACCTTC. Encoded protein: CASGPAGEVYGYTF.

The chain recombines TRBV6-5 with TRBJ1-1, with a weak D call TRBD1 (5 bases). Looked up from germline, CDR1 is MNHEY and CDR2 is SVGAGI. The germline V and J ends were trimmed by 0 bases and 5 bases, with 13 bases remaining between them. The CDR3 covers 15 residues. This CDR3 is CASSYSSRGWTEAFF. The CDR3 region has the DNA TGTGCCAGCAGTTACTCGAGTAGGGGTTGGACTGAAGCTTTCTTT.

As for this clone: The identical CDR3 is also encoded by other nucleotide sequences in the sample. The rearrangement uses TRBV9 and TRBJ1-6; TRBD1 matches at 9 bases. Germline CDR1 reads SGDLS; CDR2 reads YYNGEE. This CDR3 is 15 amino acids long. V shed 3 bases, J shed 5 bases, and the junction held 3 bases outside the gene matches. The CDR3 DNA sequence: TGTGCCAGCAGCGGAGGACAGGGGAATAATTCACCCCTCCACTTT. Its translation is CASSGGQGNNSPLHF.

This chain joins TRBV6-6 and TRBJ1-5; D possibly corresponds to TRBD1 (6 bases). This CDR3 comprises 12 residues. Per the germline V gene, CDR1 is MNHNY and CDR2 is SVGAGI (reference sequence). V lost 9 bases and J 1 base, leaving 7 bases between the germline ends. The CDR3 spells CASTGSNQPQHF. The DNA of the CDR3 is TGTGCCAGTACAGGGAGCAATCAGCCCCAGCATTTT.

A few counts support this clone. The rearrangement joins TRBV19 to TRBJ1-6; possibly TRBD1 for D (5 bases). The length of the CDR3 is 14 residues. Germline CDR1 reads LNHDA; CDR2 reads SQIVND (reference sequence). Trimming pared 5 bases from V and 5 bases from J, leaving 10 bases between. CDR3: CASSAGTHNSPLHF. DNA for the CDR3: TGTGCCAGTAGTGCCGGGACCCATAATTCACCCCTCCACTTT.

In its sample, this clone was seen a few times. The rearrangement links TRBV9 to TRBJ2-2, with 9 bases matching TRBD1. Germline V lookup: CDR1 SGDLS, CDR2 YYNGEE. Trimming cost V 0 bases and J 7 bases; bases outside gene matches: 4. This CDR3 has 15 amino acids. The CDR3 coding sequence is TGTGCCAGCAGCGTAGATGGGACAGGGATCGGGGAGCTGTTTTTT. Its translation is CASSVDGTGIGELFF.

The chain recombines TRBV4-2 with TRBJ2-2; TRBD1 agrees at 7 bases. After removal of 5 bases from V and 4 bases from J, the junction contained 7 bases not matched to a gene. Germline CDR1 reads LGHNA; CDR2 reads YNFKEQ. This CDR3 region has 15 residues. The CDR3 sequence is CASSSGTAFTGELFF. In DNA form, the CDR3 reads TGTGCCAGCAGCTCCGGGACAGCTTTCACCGGGGAGCTGTTTTTT.